This entry lists 5 T cell receptor beta chains sequenced from one sample in a study of T-cell reconstitution after alpha-beta-depleted transplantation in children. Preparation of the TCRbeta library was carried out with unique molecular identifiers. MiXCR, applied by TCRdb to the PCR reads, yields one record per CDR3 protein. The sample holds about 240,000 distinct CDR3 sequences; 12% are singletons and the top ten take approximately 2.4%. The sequencing used PBMCs from the stem cell graft donor, collected from the stem cell graft. These receptors all come from a human donor who donated a stem cell graft to a child with acute lymphoblastic leukemia.

Many counts were recorded for this clonotype. CDR3 sequence (DNA): TGCGCCAGCAGCTTGGGGACAGGGGGCTTGAAGACCCAGTACTTC. Translating it yields CASSLGTGGLKTQYF. V usage is TRBV5-1 and J usage is TRBJ2-5; 11 bases agree with TRBD1. The CDR3 is made up of 15 amino acids. CDR1 and CDR2 from the germline V gene are SGHRS and YFSETQ. The J segment lost 6 bases and the V segment lost 0 bases, leaving 4 bases of the junction unmatched.

About this clonotype: Given a much more abundant clone one base away, this may be a read error. V usage is TRBV7-3 and J usage is TRBJ2-5, with D possibly being TRBD1 (6 bases). The V end was cut by 4 bases, the J end by 1 base, with 13 bases between. The CDR3 loop spans 15 amino acids. Germline CDR1 reads SGHTA; CDR2 reads FQGTGA. The CDR3 loop reads CASSSHPDSQETQYF. The CDR3, as DNA: TGTGCCAGCAGCTCACACCCGGACAGCCAAGAGACCCAGTACTTC.

V and J are TRBV18 and TRBJ1-6; maybe TRBD1 (5 bases). Trimming took 0 bases from V and 15 from J, leaving 12 bases between them. CDR1 and CDR2 from the germline V gene are KGHSH and LQKENI. The CDR3 is made up of 13 amino acids. The CDR3 sequence is CASSPPGGSGLHF. The DNA for the CDR3 is TGTGCCAGCTCACCACCGGGGGGTAGTGGCCTCCACTTT.

This clonotype was detected many times. V usage is TRBV20-1 and J usage is TRBJ2-7; 11 bases align to TRBD2. The CDR3 covers 13 residues. With V trimmed by 0 bases and J by 7 bases, 2 bases remained unmatched. Germline loops: CDR1 DFQATT, CDR2 SNEGSKA (reference sequence). CDR3 amino acids: CSARDLAGGEQYF. The CDR3 DNA reads TGCAGTGCTAGAGATCTAGCGGGGGGTGAGCAGTACTTC.

This clonotype has only one observation. V usage is TRBV3-1 and J usage is TRBJ2-7, with TRBD2 matching 9 bases. The trim removed 4 bases at V and 2 bases at J, leaving 12 bases unmatched. CDR3 length equals 17 residues. The germline V gene encodes CDR1 LGHDT and CDR2 YNNKEL (reference sequence). Here the CDR3 DNA reads TGTGCCAGCAGCCCCAGGGTCGAGCGGGAGGTTCCCTACGAGCAGTACTTC. Translated: CASSPRVEREVPYEQYF.